The 8 T cell receptor beta chains reported below all come from one sample, sequenced in a study of cytomegalovirus exposure and HLA in healthy donors. The PCR ran on 60 Vbeta and 13 Jbeta primers. This table comes from immunoSEQ multiplex PCR, and its TCRdb copy is limited to in-frame clones, with some not included. The sample has fewer than 200,000 clones; just under 80% are singletons. The material sequenced was PBMCs. Receptor source: a woman aged 50 to 60 in good health and CMV-seronegative.

V usage is TRBV19 and J usage is TRBJ1-3, with a tentative D call TRBD1 (6 bases). CDR3 length: 15 amino acids. The V and J ends lost 1 base and 2 bases respectively, with 9 bases between them. Germline-derived CDR1 and CDR2 are LNHDA and SQIVND (reference sequence). In nucleotides, the CDR3 is TGTGCCAGTAGTATAGGGGGGCGGGCTGGAAACACCATATATTTT. This gives the protein CASSIGGRAGNTIYF.

This chain uses TRBV6-1 with TRBJ1-6, with a weak D call TRBD1 (5 bases). V lost 3 bases, J lost 3 bases, and 9 bases lay in between. The V gene's germline CDR1 is MNHNS and CDR2 SASEGT. The length of the CDR3 is 15 residues. The CDR3 DNA reads TGTGCCAGCAGTGAGGGGCTTGTCTATAATTCACCCCTCCACTTT. Translation: CASSEGLVYNSPLHF.

The chain carries TRBV7-9 and TRBJ2-1; TRBD1 matches at 7 bases. Germline lookup yields CDR1 SEHNR and CDR2 FQNEAQ (reference sequence). V shed 6 bases, J shed 2 bases, and the junction held 7 bases outside the gene matches. The CDR3 has 15 residues. In nucleotides, the CDR3 is TGTGCCAGCAGTTACGACAGGGTAACCTACAATGAGCAGTTCTTC. This sequence encodes CASSYDRVTYNEQFF.

This chain uses TRBV5-4 with TRBJ2-1; TRBD1 aligns across 11 bases. The V gene end was trimmed by 3 bases and the J gene end by 4 bases; junction bases not matched to a gene: 12. Germline lookup yields CDR1 SGHNT and CDR2 YYREEE (reference sequence). CDR3 length: 18 amino acids. CDR3 sequence reads: CASSSPPGQGGKYNEQFF. CDR3 bases: TGTGCCAGCAGCTCTCCCCCGGGACAGGGGGGAAAGTACAATGAGCAGTTCTTC. Variable domain in full (rest from reference TRBV5-4 and TRBJ2-1): ETGVTQSPTHLIKTRGQQVTLRCSSQSGHNTVSWYQQALGQGPQFIFQYYREEENGRGNFPPRFSGLQFPNYSSELNVNALELDDSALYLCASSSPPGQGGKYNEQFFGPGTRLTVL.

The chain is built from TRBV13 and TRBJ1-1; unclear D gene. CDR3 length: 11 amino acids. V shed 4 bases and J shed 3 bases, with 3 bases lying between them. Germline V gene sequence: CDR1 PRHDT, CDR2 FYEKMQ (reference sequence). CDR3 sequence reads: CASSSDTEAFF. In DNA, the CDR3 is TGTGCCAGCAGCTCCGACACTGAAGCTTTCTTT.

In this sample, this clone turned up once. This chain joins TRBV9 and TRBJ2-7; 7 bases are a match to TRBD2. V dropped 3 bases and J dropped 7; count of bases not matched to a gene: 13. CDR1 is SGDLS and CDR2 is YYNGEE in the germline V gene. The CDR3 totals 15 residues. The CDR3 coding sequence is TGTGCCAGCAGCGCCAGCGGGACCCTGAAAAAGGAGCAGTACTTC. This gives the protein CASSASGTLKKEQYF.

The chain carries TRBV12-2 and TRBJ2-5; the D segment call TRBD2 is taken from the table without a DNA check. TRBV12-2 is a recognized pseudogene. This CDR3 has 14 amino acids. The CDR3 protein is CASRALGRDGTQYF. The CDR3 coding sequence is TGTGCAAGTCGCGCCCTCGGACGGGATGGGACCCAGTACTTC.

The chain uses TRBV7-2 and TRBJ2-5; 8 bases fit TRBD2. V lost 2 bases, J lost 5 bases, and 4 bases stayed unmatched. The germline V gene has CDR1 SGHTA and CDR2 FQGNSA. This CDR3 is built from 14 residues. Here the CDR3 DNA reads TGTGCCAGCAGCTTAAAAGCGGGGGTGGAGACCCAGTACTTC. Residues: CASSLKAGVETQYF.